Below are 29 T cell receptor beta chains sequenced from a single sample in a study of blood T cell repertoires in COVID-19. Sequenced by immunoSEQ multiplex PCR; TCRdb stores in-frame clones only, minus some. The sample has some 130,000 clones, roughly nine tenths seen once. The sequenced sample consisted of peripheral blood. Receptors were obtained from a man aged 50-60 years with active COVID-19.

The V gene is TRBV5-5, the J gene TRBJ1-2; a weak D match, TRBD1 (5 bases). This CDR3 region has 16 residues. Germline assignment: CDR1 SGHKS and CDR2 YYEKEE (reference sequence). V was shortened by 5 bases and J by 7 bases, with 24 bases between the two germline ends. CDR3 sequence reads: CASRDIRGGREGGYTF. CDR3 coding DNA: TGTGCCAGCAGAGACATCCGGGGCGGCCGGGAGGGTGGCTACACCTTC.

The V and J genes are TRBV7-9 and TRBJ2-2; TRBD2 aligns across 9 bases. The germline V gene encodes CDR1 SEHNR and CDR2 FQNEAQ (reference sequence). CDR3 size: 17 residues. Unmatched junction bases numbered 6, after V lost 0 bases and J lost 4 bases. CDR3 amino acids: CASSLAASGAPTGELFF. As DNA, the CDR3 is TGTGCCAGCAGCTTAGCTGCTAGCGGGGCACCCACCGGGGAGCTGTTTTTT.

V and J are TRBV18 and TRBJ1-6, with unresolved D. This CDR3 has 15 amino acids. The germline V gene encodes CDR1 KGHSH and CDR2 LQKENI. The V gene lost 6 bases and the J gene lost 5 bases, with 14 bases spanning the gap. CDR3 loop: CASSPATGNNSPLHF. For the CDR3, the DNA is TGTGCCAGCTCCCCCGCCACCGGGAATAATTCACCCCTCCACTTT.

The rearrangement uses TRBV19 and TRBJ2-5, with 7 bases that match TRBD2. The CDR3 length is 14 residues. Looked up from germline, CDR1 is LNHDA and CDR2 is SQIVND (reference sequence). Trimming removed 3 bases from V and 2 bases from J; junction bases left unmatched: 3. This CDR3 is CASSMAGVQETQYF. The CDR3 region has the DNA TGTGCCAGTAGTATGGCGGGGGTACAAGAGACCCAGTACTTC.

This chain joins TRBV10-2 and TRBJ2-3; D perhaps matches TRBD1 (5 bases). The CDR3 runs 14 residues. Germline CDR1 reads WSHSY; CDR2 reads SAAADI. V dropped 2 bases and J dropped 3 bases, with 9 bases sitting between them. The CDR3 DNA reads as TGCGCCAGCAGTGAGGGGGCGCGAACAGATACGCAGTATTTT. Its protein is CASSEGARTDTQYF.

The chain couples TRBV14 to TRBJ2-1; 10 bases are a match to TRBD2. This CDR3 has 16 residues. Germline V lookup: CDR1 SGHDN, CDR2 FVKESK. Trimming took 2 bases from V and 3 from J; bases not matched to a gene: 4. The CDR3 spells CASSQLTSGVYNEQFF. DNA of the CDR3: TGTGCCAGCAGCCAATTAACTAGCGGGGTCTACAATGAGCAGTTCTTC.

The J gene is TRBJ2-1, the V gene TRBV7-2; D is unresolved. The germline V gene encodes CDR1 SGHTA and CDR2 FQGNSA. The CDR3 is 11 amino acids. V lost 3 bases to trimming and J lost 10 bases, with 7 bases between them. The CDR3 is CASSFEIEQFF. The CDR3 nucleotides read TGTGCCAGCAGCTTTGAGATCGAGCAGTTCTTC.

This rearrangement joins TRBV3-1 (or the pseudogene TRBV3-2) to TRBJ2-7; D is possibly TRBD2 (7 bases). V lost 0 bases, J lost 0 bases, and 21 bases lay in between. The CDR3 covers 19 residues. The germline CDR1 and CDR2 sequences are LGHDT and YNNKEL (reference sequence). Here the CDR3 reads CASSQDQALGGLSSYEQYV. The CDR3 nucleotides are TGTGCCAGCAGCCAAGATCAGGCTTTAGGGGGACTATCCTCCTACGAGCAGTACGTC.

The chain is built from TRBV28 and TRBJ2-1, with 11 bases matching TRBD2. The junction had 5 bases not matched to a gene; V was cut back by 1 base and J by 6 bases. Germline loops: CDR1 MDHEN, CDR2 SYDVKM. CDR3 length: 16 residues. CDR3 bases: TGTGCCAGCAGTTTATCGGGTAGCGGGAGGGGCAATGAGCAGTTCTTC. As protein: CASSLSGSGRGNEQFF.

This clone appeared once. The V and J genes are TRBV6-5 and TRBJ2-3; no clear D gene. Trimming removed 4 bases at V and 8 bases at J, with 19 bases between. In germline, CDR1 is MNHEY, CDR2 SVGAGI. This CDR3 contains 15 residues. In nucleotides, the CDR3 is TGTGCCAGCAGTTCCCGTGTGAGCATGGTCGGTACGCAGTATTTT. Amino acid sequence: CASSSRVSMVGTQYF.

This clone was seen a few times. The chain joins TRBV7-9 to TRBJ2-7; 7 positions agree with TRBD2. V shed 5 bases and J 4 bases; nucleotides not matched to a gene: 8. The CDR3 runs 14 residues. Germline V gene lookup returns CDR1 SEHNR and CDR2 FQNEAQ (reference sequence). The CDR3 sequence: CASSDIRGGYEQYF. The CDR3 DNA sequence: TGTGCCAGCAGCGATATAAGGGGAGGGTACGAGCAGTACTTC.

J is TRBJ1-2 and V is TRBV7-9, with 9 bases that match TRBD1. The CDR3 extends over 11 amino acids. The V gene end was trimmed by 9 bases and the J gene end by 8 bases; junction bases not matched to a gene: 4. Germline V gene data show CDR1 as SEHNR and CDR2 as FQNEAQ (reference sequence). CDR3 coding DNA: TGTGCCAGTACAGGGGGCGAAGGCTACACCTTC. Translating gives CASTGGEGYTF.

The genes are TRBV3-1 (or the pseudogene TRBV3-2) and TRBJ2-1, with 7 bases aligning to TRBD1. V gave up 4 bases and J gave up 11 bases; unmatched junction bases: 8. CDR1 is LGHDT, CDR2 YNNKEL, per germline (reference sequence). The CDR3 is made up of 13 amino acids. The CDR3 bases are TGTGCCAGCAGCCCCTCCGGACAGGCTAAGCAGTTCTTC. Translated, it gives CASSPSGQAKQFF.

The CDR3 region has the DNA TGTGCCAGCAGCGAACAGGGTTCAACTAATGAAAAACTGTTTTTT. Translation: CASSEQGSTNEKLFF. The chain carries TRBV9 and TRBJ1-4; D perhaps matches TRBD1 (6 bases). CDR3 length: 15 residues. V was pared by 3 bases and J by 0 bases, with 9 bases between. CDR1 is SGDLS, CDR2 YYNGEE, per germline.

The chain recombines TRBV28 with TRBJ1-2; D is ambiguous. CDR3 length: 13 amino acids. Germline assignment: CDR1 MDHEN and CDR2 SYDVKM. The V end was cut by 1 base, the J end by 8 bases, with 11 bases between. CDR3 protein: CASSLLGAEGYTF. DNA of the CDR3: TGTGCCAGCAGTTTATTAGGAGCGGAAGGCTACACCTTC.

This clone has just one count. The J gene is TRBJ2-3, the V gene TRBV11-3, with D unclear. The V end lost 1 base, the J end lost 0 bases, and 8 bases lay between the germline ends. This CDR3 comprises 15 residues. In germline, CDR1 is SGHNT, CDR2 YENEEA. The CDR3 DNA reads as TGTGCCAGCAGCTTAGGCCCCAGTAGCACAGATACGCAGTATTTT. It yields the protein CASSLGPSSTDTQYF.

This sequence joins TRBV5-1 and TRBJ1-6; D may be TRBD1 (6 bases). There are 15 residues in the CDR3. CDR1 and CDR2 (germline): SGHRS, YFSETQ. V gave up 4 bases and J gave up 7 bases, with 15 bases separating them. CDR3 in DNA: TGCGCCAGCAGCCTACAGGGTAATAGGAATTCACCCCTCCACTTT. This sequence encodes CASSLQGNRNSPLHF. The full variable domain, rest sourced from reference TRBV5-1 and TRBJ1-6, is KAGVTQTPRYLIKTRGQQVTLSCSPISGHRSVSWYQQTPGQGLQFLFEYFSETQRNKGNFPGRFSGRQFSNSRSEMNVSTLELGDSALYLCASSLQGNRNSPLHFGNGTRLTVT.

The CDR3: CASSRGSESGALLTDTQYF. The CDR3, as DNA: TGCGCCAGCAGCCGCGGGAGCGAGAGCGGGGCACTTCTCACAGATACGCAGTATTTT. The V gene is TRBV5-1, the J gene TRBJ2-3, with TRBD2 matching 7 bases. CDR3 length: 19 residues. With V trimmed by 4 bases and J by 2 bases, 19 bases remained unmatched. Per the germline V gene, CDR1 is SGHRS and CDR2 is YFSETQ.

The chain uses TRBV19 and TRBJ1-1; perhaps TRBD1 as D (6 bases). The CDR3 extends over 12 amino acids. Germline V gene lookup returns CDR1 LNHDA and CDR2 SQIVND (reference sequence). Trimming took off 8 bases at V and 6 bases at J, with 13 bases between the two ends. As DNA, the CDR3 is TGTGCCAGTGCCGACAGGCTCGCTGAAGCTTTCTTT. Its translation is CASADRLAEAFF.

This chain links TRBV9 with TRBJ2-7; 7 bases agree with TRBD1. Germline V gene sequence: CDR1 SGDLS, CDR2 YYNGEE. V gave up 2 bases and J gave up 5 bases; unmatched junction bases: 10. This CDR3 comprises 15 residues. CDR3 DNA sequence: TGTGCCAGCAGCGTCACAGGGGACGTGATTGACGAGCAGTACTTC. Its translation: CASSVTGDVIDEQYF.

The chain has TRBV5-6 and TRBJ1-5, with TRBD1 as a possible D gene (6 bases). The V gene's germline CDR1 is SGHDT and CDR2 YYEEEE. This CDR3 is built from 14 residues. V was cut by 2 bases and J by 3 bases, with 9 bases left in between. The CDR3 sequence: CASSLQGFNQPQHF. CDR3 nucleotide sequence: TGTGCCAGCAGCTTACAGGGTTTCAATCAGCCCCAGCATTTT.

This chain connects TRBV18 to TRBJ1-5; the match to TRBD1 covers 9 bases. The germline gives CDR1 KGHSH, CDR2 LQKENI. J gave up 0 bases and V 3 bases, and 3 bases lay outside the gene matches. The CDR3 length is 16 residues. CDR3 DNA: TGTGCCAGCTCACCGGGGACAGGGCATAGCAATCAGCCCCAGCATTTT. As protein: CASSPGTGHSNQPQHF.

The chain joins TRBV2 to TRBJ1-6, with 7 bases lining up with TRBD1. The CDR3 loop spans 13 amino acids. Germline trimming cut 6 bases from V and 8 bases from J; bases unmatched to any gene: 4. The germline gives CDR1 SNHLY, CDR2 FYNNEI. CDR3 in amino acids: CASRDRRYSPLHF. The CDR3 nucleotides are TGTGCCAGCAGGGACAGGCGCTATTCACCCCTCCACTTT.

CDR3 coding DNA: TGTGCCAGCAGCTTTTCTTCGAACACCGGGGAGCTGTTTTTT. Its protein is CASSFSSNTGELFF. The V and J genes are TRBV7-9 and TRBJ2-2; D is uncertain. With 3 bases removed from V and 0 bases from J, the gap between germline ends came to 5 bases. Germline-derived CDR1 and CDR2 are SEHNR and FQNEAQ (reference sequence). The CDR3 contains 14 residues. The entire variable domain, with the rest obtained from reference TRBV7-9 and TRBJ2-2, is as follows: DTGVSQNPRHKITKRGQNVTFRCDPISEHNRLYWYRQTLGQGPEFLTYFQNEAQLEKSRLLSDRFSAERPKGSFSTLEIQRTEQGDSAMYLCASSFSSNTGELFFGEGSRLTVL.

The chain combines TRBV19 with TRBJ2-5; 9 positions agree with TRBD2. The CDR3 length is 15 residues. Looked up from germline, CDR1 is LNHDA and CDR2 is SQIVND (reference sequence). J was trimmed by 6 bases and V by 1 base; bases with no gene match: 6. This CDR3 reads CASSIGRSGRKTQYF. The CDR3 bases are TGTGCCAGTAGTATAGGAAGAAGCGGGAGGAAGACCCAGTACTTC.

This chain uses TRBV3-1 (or the pseudogene TRBV3-2) with TRBJ2-3, with TRBD2 matching over 12 bases. The trim removed 4 bases at V and 2 bases at J, leaving 7 bases unmatched. From germline, CDR1 is LGHDT and CDR2 YNNKEL (reference sequence). This CDR3 comprises 17 residues. The CDR3 spells CASSLRTSGAYTDTQYF. As DNA, the CDR3 is TGTGCCAGCAGCCTTCGGACTAGCGGGGCCTACACAGATACGCAGTATTTT.

The chain combines TRBV9 with TRBJ1-1, with D possibly matching TRBD1 (5 bases). Per the germline V gene, CDR1 is SGDLS and CDR2 is YYNGEE. Trimming left V 0 bases short and J 0 bases short, with 6 bases between. The CDR3 length is 14 residues. CDR3 in DNA: TGTGCCAGCAGCGTAGACAGGATGAACACTGAAGCTTTCTTT. Encoded protein: CASSVDRMNTEAFF.

The chain employs TRBV7-2 and TRBJ2-1; a weak D match, TRBD1 (7 bases). Germline CDR1 SGHTA, CDR2 FQGNSA. The CDR3 consists of 15 residues. Trimming cost V 1 base and J 6 bases, with 13 bases left between them. CDR3 residues: CASSLDSGGINEQFF. DNA of the CDR3: TGTGCCAGCAGCTTAGATTCAGGGGGGATCAATGAGCAGTTCTTC.

The gene calls are TRBV11-2 and TRBJ1-2; 8 bases map to TRBD1. This CDR3 has 13 residues. V lost 4 bases, J lost 4 bases, and 2 bases stayed unmatched. CDR1 is SGHAT, CDR2 FQNNGV, per germline. CDR3 amino acids: CASSSDRGYGYTF. The CDR3 DNA reads as TGTGCCAGCAGCTCCGACAGGGGCTATGGCTACACCTTC.